Sequencing of this TCR beta chain was carried out in a study of read filtering for tumor transcriptome and immune sequencing. Study-wide background: Revised staging placed roughly 8 patients in R-ISS I, 15 to 20 in II, 7 in III.

From roughly 390 ng of RNA, a library with molecular barcoded alpha/delta and beta/gamma adaptors was made. TCRdb independently ran MiXCR on the reads; one entry per CDR3 protein. The table has more than 100,000 distinct CDR3 sequences, approximately 12% seen once. With 3 bases removed from V and 0 bases from J, the gap between germline ends came to 7 bases. CDR3 size: 14 residues. Per germline, CDR1 SGHRS and CDR2 YFSETQ. In its sample, this clonotype was seen many times. The sample comprised a population of CD138-negative cells sorted from bone marrow. This clonotype was obtained from a donor aged 40 or older with multiple myeloma. The rearrangement links TRBV5-1 to TRBJ1-5, with D unclear. This CDR3 reads CASSSGFSNQPQHF. The CDR3 coding sequence is TGCGCCAGCAGCTCCGGGTTTAGCAATCAGCCCCAGCATTTT.